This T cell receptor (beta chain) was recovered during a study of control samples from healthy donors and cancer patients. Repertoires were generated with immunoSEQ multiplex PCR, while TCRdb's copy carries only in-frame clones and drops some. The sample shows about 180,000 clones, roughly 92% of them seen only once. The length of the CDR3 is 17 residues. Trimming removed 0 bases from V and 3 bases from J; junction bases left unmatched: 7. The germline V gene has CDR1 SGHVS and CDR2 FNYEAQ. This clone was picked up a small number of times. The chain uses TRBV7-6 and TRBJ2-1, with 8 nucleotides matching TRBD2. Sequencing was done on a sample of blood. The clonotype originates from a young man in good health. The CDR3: CASSLALVAGIYNEQFF. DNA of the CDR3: TGTGCCAGCAGCTTAGCGTTGGTAGCGGGGATCTACAATGAGCAGTTCTTC.